A selection of T cell receptor beta chains follows, all from one sample in a study of metastatic and nonmetastatic thyroid tumors. TCRdb reprocessed the PCR reads via MiXCR. Of 45,000 to 50,000 clones in the sample, approximately 20% are singletons; the top ten hold about 4%. Sample: blood. The receptor source for this set is a male donor with papillary thyroid cancer or a benign thyroid nodule (not recorded which). Some clones in this sample may be carry-over from other donors' samples. Each CDR3 is given with its conserved first and last residue. D genes are given only for firm matches. Clone size is shown for a subset of rows, as once, few, many or a class of expanded clone.

v_call,j_call,d_call,clone_size,cdr3_nt,cdr3_aa
TRBV24-1,TRBJ2-3,NA,few,TGTGCCACCAGTGATTTAGGAGGAGGCACAGATACGCAGTATTTT,CATSDLGGGTDTQYF
TRBV28,TRBJ1-3,TRBD1,many,TGTGCCAGCAGTTTACCATTAAGACAGGGCCGGGGGACCATATATTTT,CASSLPLRQGRGTIYF
TRBV20-1,TRBJ2-5,TRBD1,NA,TGCAGTGCTAGAGTCGTCAGGGGGAAAGAGACCCAGTACTTC,CSARVVRGKETQYF
TRBV6-2/TRBV6-3,TRBJ2-7,NA,NA,TGTGCCAGCAGTTCACATGGGTTGGTCGAGCAGTACTTC,CASSSHGLVEQYF
TRBV5-1,TRBJ2-3,NA,many,TGCGCCAGCAGCCCCCTGGGGGGGGCGGCGGATACGCAGTATTTT,CASSPLGGAADTQYF
TRBV12-3/TRBV12-4,TRBJ1-5,NA,many,TGTGCCAGCAGTCCCGCTGAGAATCAGCCCCAGCATTTT,CASSPAENQPQHF
TRBV19,TRBJ1-5,NA,NA,TGTGCCAGTAGTATATTGGGACAATTAACCGATCAGCCCCAGCATTTT,CASSILGQLTDQPQHF
TRBV6-5,TRBJ2-1,TRBD2,many,TGTGCCAGCAGTTACTCGTGGCTAGCGGGAGGTAGGAATGAGCAGTTCTTC,CASSYSWLAGGRNEQFF
TRBV27,TRBJ2-7,TRBD2,NA,TGTGCCAGTAGCCCGGTACTAGCGGGCTCCTACGAGCAGTACTTC,CASSPVLAGSYEQYF
TRBV19,TRBJ1-5,TRBD1,NA,TGTGCCAGTAGTATAGGGGCAGGGGGCGGTCAGCCCCAGCATTTT,CASSIGAGGGQPQHF
TRBV18,TRBJ2-1,NA,many,TGTGCCAGCTCACCACTGGAGCCGGCCTACAATGAGCAGTTCTTC,CASSPLEPAYNEQFF
TRBV18,TRBJ2-4,TRBD1,many,TGTGCCAGCTGCCGGGACAGGGAAAGGGAAAACATTCAGTACTTC,CASCRDRERENIQYF
TRBV30,TRBJ2-5,TRBD1,many,TGTGCCTGGCGGGACAGGGCCTCCGTAAACCAGTACTTC,CAWRDRASVNQYF
TRBV6-2/TRBV6-3,TRBJ1-2,TRBD1,many,TGTGCCAGCAGTCCTTCGGGACAGGGGATTGGGGGCTACACCTTC,CASSPSGQGIGGYTF
TRBV28,TRBJ1-2,NA,NA,TGTGCCAGCAGTCCGGCCGATTTCGACGGCTACACCTTC,CASSPADFDGYTF
TRBV13,TRBJ2-1,NA,few,TGTGCCAGCAGCAACAGGAACCAGTACAATGAGCAGTTCTTC,CASSNRNQYNEQFF
TRBV20-1,TRBJ1-2,NA,many,TGCAGTGCTAGAGCCGGACAGTACTATGGCTACACCTTC,CSARAGQYYGYTF
TRBV5-6,TRBJ1-5,NA,NA,TGTGCCAGCAGCTTGAGCCCCAATCAGCCCCAGCATTTT,CASSLSPNQPQHF
TRBV15,TRBJ1-5,NA,many,TGTGCCACCAGCAGACAGACAGATAATCAGCCCCAGCATTTT,CATSRQTDNQPQHF
TRBV6-5,TRBJ1-4,NA,NA,TGTGCCAGCAGCGAGATGGTTTTTGAAAAACTGTTTTTT,CASSEMVFEKLFF
TRBV4-2,TRBJ1-2,NA,NA,TGTGCCAGCAGCCCGCAGACAGGCGGGAACTATGGCTACACCTTC,CASSPQTGGNYGYTF